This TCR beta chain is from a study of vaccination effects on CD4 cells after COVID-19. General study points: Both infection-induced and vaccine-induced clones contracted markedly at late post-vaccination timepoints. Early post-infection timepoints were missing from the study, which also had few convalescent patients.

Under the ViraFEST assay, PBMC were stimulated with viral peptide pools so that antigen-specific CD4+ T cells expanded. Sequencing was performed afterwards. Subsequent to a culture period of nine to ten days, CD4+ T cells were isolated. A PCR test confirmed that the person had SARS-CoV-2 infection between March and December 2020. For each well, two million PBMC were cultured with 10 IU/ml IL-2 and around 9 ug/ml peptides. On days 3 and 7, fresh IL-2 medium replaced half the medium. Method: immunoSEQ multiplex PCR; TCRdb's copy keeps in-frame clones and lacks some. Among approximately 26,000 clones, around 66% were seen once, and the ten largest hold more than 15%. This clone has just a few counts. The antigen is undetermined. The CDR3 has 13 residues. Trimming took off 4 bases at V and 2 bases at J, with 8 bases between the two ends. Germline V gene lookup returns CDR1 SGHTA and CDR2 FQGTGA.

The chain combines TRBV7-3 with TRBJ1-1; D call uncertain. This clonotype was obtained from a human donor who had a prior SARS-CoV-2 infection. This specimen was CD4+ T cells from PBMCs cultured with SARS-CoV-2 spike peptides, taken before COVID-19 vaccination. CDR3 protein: CASSSQENTEAFF. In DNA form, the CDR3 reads TGTGCCAGCAGCTCCCAAGAAAACACTGAAGCTTTCTTT.